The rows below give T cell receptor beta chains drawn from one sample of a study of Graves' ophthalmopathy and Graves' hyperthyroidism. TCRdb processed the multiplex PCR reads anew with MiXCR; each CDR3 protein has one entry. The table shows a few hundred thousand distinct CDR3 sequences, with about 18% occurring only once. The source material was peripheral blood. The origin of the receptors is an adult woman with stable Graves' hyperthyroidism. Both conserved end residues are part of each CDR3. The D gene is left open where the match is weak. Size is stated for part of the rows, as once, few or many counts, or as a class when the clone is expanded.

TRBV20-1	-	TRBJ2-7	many	CSASGSSEQYF	TGCAGTGCTAGCGGGAGCTCCGAGCAGTACTTC
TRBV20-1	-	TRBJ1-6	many	CSARGAGKGNSPLHF	TGCAGTGCTAGAGGTGCAGGGAAGGGGAATTCACCCCTCCACTTT
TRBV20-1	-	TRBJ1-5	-	CSARKDIHNQPQHF	TGCAGTGCTAGAAAGGACATCCACAATCAGCCTCAGCATTTT
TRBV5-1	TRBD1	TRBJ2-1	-	CASTGDRAIYNEQFF	TGCGCCAGCACCGGGGACAGGGCGATCTACAATGAGCAGTTCTTC
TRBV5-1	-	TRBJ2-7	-	CASSKGQPTGQYF	TGCGCCAGCAGCAAAGGACAACCTACAGGGCAGTACTTC
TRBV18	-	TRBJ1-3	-	CASSLNGQRSGNTIYF	TGTGCCAGCTCACTTAACGGGCAGAGGAGTGGAAACACCATATATTTT
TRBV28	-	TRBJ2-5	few	CASSLLRAETQYF	TGTGCCAGCAGTTTATTGCGGGCCGAGACCCAGTACTTC
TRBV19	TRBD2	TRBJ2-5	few	CASSIGGSGETQYF	TGTGCCAGTAGTATAGGCGGGAGCGGAGAGACCCAGTACTTC
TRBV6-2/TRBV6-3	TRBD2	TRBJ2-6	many	CASSHIAGGLSGANVLTF	TGTGCCAGCAGTCACATAGCGGGAGGGCTCTCTGGGGCCAACGTCCTGACTTTC
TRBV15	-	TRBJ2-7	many	CATSRLGTVYEQYF	TGTGCCACCAGCAGATTAGGGACCGTCTACGAGCAGTACTTC
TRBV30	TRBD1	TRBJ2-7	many	CAWSGDRSGYEQYF	TGTGCCTGGAGTGGGGACAGGTCGGGCTACGAGCAGTACTTC
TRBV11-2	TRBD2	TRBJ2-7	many	CASRLGTSGRAYEQYF	TGTGCCAGCAGATTGGGGACTAGCGGGAGGGCCTACGAGCAGTACTTC
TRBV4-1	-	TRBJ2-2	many	CASGDRGLQHANTGELFF	TGCGCCAGCGGAGACAGGGGACTACAGCACGCGAACACCGGGGAGCTGTTTTTT
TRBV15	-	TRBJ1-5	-	CATSARPAGDSNQPQHF	TGTGCCACCAGCGCCCGACCGGCAGGAGATAGCAATCAGCCCCAGCATTTT
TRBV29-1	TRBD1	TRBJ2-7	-	CSVTGTGSDGSYEQYF	TGCAGCGTAACCGGGACAGGGAGCGACGGCTCCTACGAGCAGTACTTC
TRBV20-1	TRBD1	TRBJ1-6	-	CSARSLGQDYNSPLHF	TGCAGTGCTAGAAGTCTCGGACAGGACTATAATTCACCCCTCCACTTT
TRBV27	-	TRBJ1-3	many	CASSPGPSSGNTIYF	TGTGCCAGCAGTCCCGGACCGAGCTCTGGAAACACCATATATTTT
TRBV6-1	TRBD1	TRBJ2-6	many	CASKERTGAANVLTF	TGTGCCAGCAAAGAAAGGACAGGGGCGGCCAACGTCCTGACTTTC
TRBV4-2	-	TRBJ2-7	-	CASSRVRDPYLEQYF	TGTGCCAGCAGCCGAGTCCGGGACCCTTACCTCGAGCAGTACTTC
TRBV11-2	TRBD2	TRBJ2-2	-	CASSVSGTSVTGELFF	TGTGCCAGCAGCGTTAGTGGGACTAGCGTAACCGGGGAGCTGTTTTTT
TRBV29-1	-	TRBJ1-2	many	CSVNQDGYTF	TGCAGCGTTAACCAGGATGGCTACACCTTC
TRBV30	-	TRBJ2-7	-	CAWDRQDEQYF	TGTGCCTGGGATCGACAGGACGAGCAGTACTTC
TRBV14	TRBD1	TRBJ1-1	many	CASSQLGQGVNTEAFF	TGTGCCAGCAGCCAGCTGGGACAGGGTGTGAACACTGAAGCTTTCTTT
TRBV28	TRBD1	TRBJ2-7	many	CASSDRGSYEQYF	TGTGCCAGCAGCGACAGGGGTTCCTACGAGCAGTACTTC
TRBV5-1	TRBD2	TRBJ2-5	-	CASSLASGPQETQYF	TGCGCCAGCAGCTTGGCTAGCGGGCCCCAAGAGACCCAGTACTTC
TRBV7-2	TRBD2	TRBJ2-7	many	CASSLTPGLATYEQYF	TGTGCCAGCAGCTTAACTCCGGGACTAGCAACCTACGAGCAGTACTTC
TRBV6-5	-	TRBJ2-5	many	CASSYGDGVTQYF	TGTGCCAGCAGTTACGGGGATGGGGTGACCCAGTACTTC
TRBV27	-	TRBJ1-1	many	CASKQLPAGNTEAFF	TGTGCCAGCAAACAACTCCCGGCCGGGAACACTGAAGCTTTCTTT
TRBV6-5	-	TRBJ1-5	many	CASSYSQAGNQPQHF	TGTGCCAGCAGTTACTCCCAAGCGGGGAATCAGCCCCAGCATTTT
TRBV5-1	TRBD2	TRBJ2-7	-	CASSSSGRLSYEQYF	TGCGCCAGCAGCTCGTCCGGGAGGCTTTCCTACGAGCAGTACTTC
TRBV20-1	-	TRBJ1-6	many	CSARDSRANSPLHF	TGCAGTGCTAGAGATTCCAGGGCTAATTCACCCCTCCACTTT
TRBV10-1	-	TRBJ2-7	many	CASSESRGSYEQYF	TGCGCCAGCAGTGAGAGCAGGGGTTCCTACGAGCAGTACTTC
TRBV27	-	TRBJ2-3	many	CASSLYQPADTQYF	TGTGCCAGCAGTTTATATCAACCAGCAGATACGCAGTATTTT
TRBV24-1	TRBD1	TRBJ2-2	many	CATSDLGQGGHTGELFF	TGTGCCACCAGTGATCTTGGACAGGGGGGGCACACCGGGGAGCTGTTTTTT
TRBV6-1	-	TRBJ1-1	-	CASSPRPVDTEAFF	TGTGCCAGCAGTCCCCGACCGGTGGACACTGAAGCTTTCTTT
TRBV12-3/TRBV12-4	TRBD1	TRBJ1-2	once	CASSPGQGDGYTF	TGTGCCAGCAGTCCGGGACAGGGAGATGGCTACACCTTC
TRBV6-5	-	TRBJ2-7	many	CASSLGGIEQYF	TGTGCCAGCAGTTTAGGGGGGATCGAGCAGTACTTC
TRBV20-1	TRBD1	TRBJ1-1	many	CSAGVPGQGNTEAFF	TGCAGTGCTGGAGTTCCCGGACAGGGGAACACTGAAGCTTTCTTT
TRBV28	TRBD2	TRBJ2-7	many	CASSSPFGTSGRSYEQYF	TGTGCCAGCAGTTCCCCGTTTGGGACTAGCGGGAGAAGCTACGAGCAGTACTTC
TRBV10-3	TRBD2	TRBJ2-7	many	CAISEGNAGGDEQYF	TGTGCCATCAGTGAGGGCAACGCGGGAGGGGACGAGCAGTACTTC